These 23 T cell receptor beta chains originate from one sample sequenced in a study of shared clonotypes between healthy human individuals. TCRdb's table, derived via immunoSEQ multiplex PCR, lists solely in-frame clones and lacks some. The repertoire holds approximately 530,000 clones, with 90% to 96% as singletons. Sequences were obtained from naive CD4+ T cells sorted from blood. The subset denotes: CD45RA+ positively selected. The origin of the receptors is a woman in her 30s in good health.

The CDR3 region has the DNA TGTGCCAGCAGCCGGGACCACACAGATACGCAGTATTTT. Protein product: CASSRDHTDTQYF. V and J are TRBV11-3 and TRBJ2-3; D could derive from TRBD1 or TRBD2 (5 bases each). Trimming removed 5 bases at V and 2 bases at J, with 8 bases between. The germline V gene has CDR1 SGHNT and CDR2 YENEEA. The CDR3 has 13 residues.

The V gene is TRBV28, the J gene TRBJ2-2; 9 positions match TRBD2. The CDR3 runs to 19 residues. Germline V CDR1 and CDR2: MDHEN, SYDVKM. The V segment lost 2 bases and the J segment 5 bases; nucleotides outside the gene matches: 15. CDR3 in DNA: TGTGCCAGCAGTTTAGGTCTCTCAAATAGCGGGAGAAAAACCGGGGAGCTGTTTTTT. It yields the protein CASSLGLSNSGRKTGELFF.

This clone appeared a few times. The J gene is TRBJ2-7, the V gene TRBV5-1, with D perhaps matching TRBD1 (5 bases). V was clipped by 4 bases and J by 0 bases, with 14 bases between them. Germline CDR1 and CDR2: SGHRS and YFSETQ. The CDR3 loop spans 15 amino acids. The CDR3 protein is CASSPGPYSSYEQYF. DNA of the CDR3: TGCGCCAGCAGCCCAGGGCCTTACAGCTCCTACGAGCAGTACTTC.

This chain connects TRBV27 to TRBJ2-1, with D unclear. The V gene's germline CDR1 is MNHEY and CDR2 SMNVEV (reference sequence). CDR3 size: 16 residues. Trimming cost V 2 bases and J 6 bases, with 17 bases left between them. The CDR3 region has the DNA TGTGCCAGCAGTTTACGCCCTGGCCCCTTTGGCAATGAGCAGTTCTTC. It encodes CASSLRPGPFGNEQFF.

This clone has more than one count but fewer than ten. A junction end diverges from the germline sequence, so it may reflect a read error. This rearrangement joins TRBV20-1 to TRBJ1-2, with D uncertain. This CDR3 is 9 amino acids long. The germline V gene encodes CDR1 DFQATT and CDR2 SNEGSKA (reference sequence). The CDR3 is CSAVPRRTF. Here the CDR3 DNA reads TGCAGTGCAGTCCCACGACGGACTTTC.

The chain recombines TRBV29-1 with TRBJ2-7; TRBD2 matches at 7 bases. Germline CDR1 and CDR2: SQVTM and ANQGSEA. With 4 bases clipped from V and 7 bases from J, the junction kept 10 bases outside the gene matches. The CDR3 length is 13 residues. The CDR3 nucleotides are TGCAGCGTTGGGCGGGAGCGAAAAGGTGAGCAGTACTTC. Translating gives CSVGRERKGEQYF.

The CDR3 bases are TGTGCTAGTGCCAAATCTATAGTTCAGGGCGTTAACACCGGGGAGCTGTTTTTT. Encoded protein: CASAKSIVQGVNTGELFF. This chain connects TRBV12-5 to TRBJ2-2, with D tentatively TRBD1 (5 bases). Germline CDR1 LGHNT, CDR2 FRNRAP. The CDR3 loop spans 18 amino acids. Between the trimmed V and J ends, which lost 7 bases and 2 bases, there was a span of 23 bases.

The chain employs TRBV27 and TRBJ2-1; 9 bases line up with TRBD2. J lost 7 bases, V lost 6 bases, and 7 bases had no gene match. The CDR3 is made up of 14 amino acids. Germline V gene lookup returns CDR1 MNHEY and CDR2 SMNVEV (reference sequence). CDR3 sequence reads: CASRLLAGGNEQFF. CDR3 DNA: TGTGCCAGCAGGCTCTTGGCGGGAGGGAATGAGCAGTTCTTC.

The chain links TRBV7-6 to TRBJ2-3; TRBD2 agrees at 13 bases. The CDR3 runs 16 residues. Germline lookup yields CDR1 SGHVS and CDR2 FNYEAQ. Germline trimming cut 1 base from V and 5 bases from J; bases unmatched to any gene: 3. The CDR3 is CASSLGRTSGRDTQYF. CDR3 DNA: TGTGCCAGCAGCTTAGGCCGGACTAGCGGGAGAGATACGCAGTATTTT.

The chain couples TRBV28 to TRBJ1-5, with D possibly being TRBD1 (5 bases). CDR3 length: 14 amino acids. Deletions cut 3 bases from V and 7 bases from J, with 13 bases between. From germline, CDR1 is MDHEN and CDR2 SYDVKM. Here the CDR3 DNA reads TGTGCCAGCAGTTTCCTCCAGGGAAGACAGCCCCAGCATTTT. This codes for CASSFLQGRQPQHF.

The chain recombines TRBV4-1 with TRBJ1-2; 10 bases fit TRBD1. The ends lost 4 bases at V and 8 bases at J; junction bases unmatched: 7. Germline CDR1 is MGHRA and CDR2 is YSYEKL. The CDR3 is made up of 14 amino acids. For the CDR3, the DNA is TGCGCCAGCAGCCTGGGACAGGGGATGTGGGGCTACACCTTC. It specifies CASSLGQGMWGYTF.

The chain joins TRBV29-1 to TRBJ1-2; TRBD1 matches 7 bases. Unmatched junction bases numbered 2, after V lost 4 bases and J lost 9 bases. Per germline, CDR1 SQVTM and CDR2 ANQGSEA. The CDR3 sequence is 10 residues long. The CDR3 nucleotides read TGCAGCGTTGGACAGGGCCGCTACACCTTC. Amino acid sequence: CSVGQGRYTF.

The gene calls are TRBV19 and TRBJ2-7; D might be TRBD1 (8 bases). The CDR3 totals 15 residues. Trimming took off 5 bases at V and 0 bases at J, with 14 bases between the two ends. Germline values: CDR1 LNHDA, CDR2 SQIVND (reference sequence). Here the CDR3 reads CASSPYRGGSYEQYF. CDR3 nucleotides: TGTGCCAGTAGTCCATACAGGGGGGGCTCCTACGAGCAGTACTTC.

The CDR3 coding sequence is TGTGCCAGCAGTGGGGGAGTGAGGGGGCTAGCCTACGAGCAGTACTTC. Its protein is CASSGGVRGLAYEQYF. The V call is TRBV6-1, the J call TRBJ2-7; the match to TRBD1 covers 7 bases. This CDR3 spans 16 amino acids. The V gene's germline CDR1 is MNHNS and CDR2 SASEGT. The junction had 11 bases not matched to a gene; V was cut back by 4 bases and J by 2 bases.

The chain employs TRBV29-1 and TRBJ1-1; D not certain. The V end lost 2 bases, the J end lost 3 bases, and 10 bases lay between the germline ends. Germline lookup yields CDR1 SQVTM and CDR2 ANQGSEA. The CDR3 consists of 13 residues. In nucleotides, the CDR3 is TGCAGCGTTGAATTTTTCGAATACACTGAAGCTTTCTTT. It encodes CSVEFFEYTEAFF.

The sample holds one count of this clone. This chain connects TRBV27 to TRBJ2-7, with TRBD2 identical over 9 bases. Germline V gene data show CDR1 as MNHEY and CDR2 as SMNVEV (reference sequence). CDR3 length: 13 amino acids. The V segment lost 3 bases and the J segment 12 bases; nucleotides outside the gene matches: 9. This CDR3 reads CASSLLAGLVLYF. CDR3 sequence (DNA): TGTGCCAGCAGTTTGCTAGCGGGACTCGTACTGTACTTC.

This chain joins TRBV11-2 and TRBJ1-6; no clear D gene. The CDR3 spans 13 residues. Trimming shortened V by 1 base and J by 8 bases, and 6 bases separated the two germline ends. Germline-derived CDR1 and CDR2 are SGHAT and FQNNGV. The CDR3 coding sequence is TGTGCCAGCAGCTTAGTCACTGATTCACCCCTCCACTTT. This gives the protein CASSLVTDSPLHF.

In DNA, the CDR3 is TGTGCCAGCTCACCACCGGTTTACAGGAAAGAAGCTTTCTTT. Protein: CASSPPVYRKEAFF. This rearrangement joins TRBV18 to TRBJ1-1; D possibly corresponds to TRBD1 (5 bases). The CDR3 consists of 14 residues. The V gene lost 0 bases and the J gene lost 8 bases, with 13 bases spanning the gap. Germline V gives CDR1 KGHSH, CDR2 LQKENI.

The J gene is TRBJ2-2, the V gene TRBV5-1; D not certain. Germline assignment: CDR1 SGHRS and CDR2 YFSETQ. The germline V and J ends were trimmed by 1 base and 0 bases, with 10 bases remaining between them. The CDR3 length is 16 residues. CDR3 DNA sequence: TGCGCCAGCAGCTTGTTCGCTTTGCCGAACACCGGGGAGCTGTTTTTT. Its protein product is CASSLFALPNTGELFF.

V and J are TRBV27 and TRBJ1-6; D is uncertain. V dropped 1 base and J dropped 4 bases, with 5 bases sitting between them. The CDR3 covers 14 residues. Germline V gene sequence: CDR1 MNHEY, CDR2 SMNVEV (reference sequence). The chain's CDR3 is CASSLFLYNSPLHF. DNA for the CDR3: TGTGCCAGCAGTTTATTCCTTTATAATTCACCCCTCCACTTT.

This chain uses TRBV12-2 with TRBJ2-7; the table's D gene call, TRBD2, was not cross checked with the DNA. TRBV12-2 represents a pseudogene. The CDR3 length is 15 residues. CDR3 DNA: TGTGCAAGTCGCTTAAGGACTAGCGGCTCCTACGAGCAGTACTTC. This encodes CASRLRTSGSYEQYF.

CDR3 sequence: CASSFELTGVVDNEQFF. The CDR3 region has the DNA TGTGCCAGCAGCTTCGAATTGACAGGGGTAGTCGACAATGAGCAGTTCTTC. The chain carries TRBV11-2 and TRBJ2-1; 8 bases agree with TRBD1. CDR3 length: 17 residues. Germline values: CDR1 SGHAT, CDR2 FQNNGV. With 3 bases clipped from V and 5 bases from J, the junction kept 12 bases outside the gene matches.

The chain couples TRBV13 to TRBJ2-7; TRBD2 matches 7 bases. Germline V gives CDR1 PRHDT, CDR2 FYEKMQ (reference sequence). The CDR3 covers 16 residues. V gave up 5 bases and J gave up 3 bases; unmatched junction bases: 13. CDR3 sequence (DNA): TGTGCCAGCAGCCCCACGGCGGGAGTTGGTGACTACGAGCAGTACTTC. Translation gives CASSPTAGVGDYEQYF.